One T cell receptor (beta chain) is described in this entry. Its antigen remains unidentified. The source of the sample is a study of T cells expressing NK-cell markers. Study background: Sorted CD3+CD56-NKG2C+, CD3+CD56+NKG2C+ and CD3+CD56+NKG2C- T cells supplied the TCR beta repertoires. HCMV serostatus: seven of eight sequenced donors positive, one negative. Study-level findings and limits: Whether the expanded NKG2C+ T cell clones recognized HCMV remained unclear. About 1.0-8% of CD8+ T cells in a handful of donors belonged to dominant NKG2C+ clonotypes.

CDR3 length: 15 amino acids. Germline V gene data show CDR1 as SGDLS and CDR2 as YYNGEE. TCRdb re-called the 5' RACE reads, yielding one record per CDR3 amino acid sequence without DNA. This sample's clone table lists under 500,000 distinct CDR3 sequences. The J gene is TRBJ2-5, the V gene TRBV9; TCRdb returns TRBD1, unconfirmable since there is no DNA. The sample comprised blood T cells: a sorted CD56 or NKG2C T cell subset, CD4+ or CD8+ T cells, or bulk PBMC T cells (not recorded which). This TCR derives from a woman between 18 and 70 years old in good health. The CDR3: CASSVDGQGRETQYF.